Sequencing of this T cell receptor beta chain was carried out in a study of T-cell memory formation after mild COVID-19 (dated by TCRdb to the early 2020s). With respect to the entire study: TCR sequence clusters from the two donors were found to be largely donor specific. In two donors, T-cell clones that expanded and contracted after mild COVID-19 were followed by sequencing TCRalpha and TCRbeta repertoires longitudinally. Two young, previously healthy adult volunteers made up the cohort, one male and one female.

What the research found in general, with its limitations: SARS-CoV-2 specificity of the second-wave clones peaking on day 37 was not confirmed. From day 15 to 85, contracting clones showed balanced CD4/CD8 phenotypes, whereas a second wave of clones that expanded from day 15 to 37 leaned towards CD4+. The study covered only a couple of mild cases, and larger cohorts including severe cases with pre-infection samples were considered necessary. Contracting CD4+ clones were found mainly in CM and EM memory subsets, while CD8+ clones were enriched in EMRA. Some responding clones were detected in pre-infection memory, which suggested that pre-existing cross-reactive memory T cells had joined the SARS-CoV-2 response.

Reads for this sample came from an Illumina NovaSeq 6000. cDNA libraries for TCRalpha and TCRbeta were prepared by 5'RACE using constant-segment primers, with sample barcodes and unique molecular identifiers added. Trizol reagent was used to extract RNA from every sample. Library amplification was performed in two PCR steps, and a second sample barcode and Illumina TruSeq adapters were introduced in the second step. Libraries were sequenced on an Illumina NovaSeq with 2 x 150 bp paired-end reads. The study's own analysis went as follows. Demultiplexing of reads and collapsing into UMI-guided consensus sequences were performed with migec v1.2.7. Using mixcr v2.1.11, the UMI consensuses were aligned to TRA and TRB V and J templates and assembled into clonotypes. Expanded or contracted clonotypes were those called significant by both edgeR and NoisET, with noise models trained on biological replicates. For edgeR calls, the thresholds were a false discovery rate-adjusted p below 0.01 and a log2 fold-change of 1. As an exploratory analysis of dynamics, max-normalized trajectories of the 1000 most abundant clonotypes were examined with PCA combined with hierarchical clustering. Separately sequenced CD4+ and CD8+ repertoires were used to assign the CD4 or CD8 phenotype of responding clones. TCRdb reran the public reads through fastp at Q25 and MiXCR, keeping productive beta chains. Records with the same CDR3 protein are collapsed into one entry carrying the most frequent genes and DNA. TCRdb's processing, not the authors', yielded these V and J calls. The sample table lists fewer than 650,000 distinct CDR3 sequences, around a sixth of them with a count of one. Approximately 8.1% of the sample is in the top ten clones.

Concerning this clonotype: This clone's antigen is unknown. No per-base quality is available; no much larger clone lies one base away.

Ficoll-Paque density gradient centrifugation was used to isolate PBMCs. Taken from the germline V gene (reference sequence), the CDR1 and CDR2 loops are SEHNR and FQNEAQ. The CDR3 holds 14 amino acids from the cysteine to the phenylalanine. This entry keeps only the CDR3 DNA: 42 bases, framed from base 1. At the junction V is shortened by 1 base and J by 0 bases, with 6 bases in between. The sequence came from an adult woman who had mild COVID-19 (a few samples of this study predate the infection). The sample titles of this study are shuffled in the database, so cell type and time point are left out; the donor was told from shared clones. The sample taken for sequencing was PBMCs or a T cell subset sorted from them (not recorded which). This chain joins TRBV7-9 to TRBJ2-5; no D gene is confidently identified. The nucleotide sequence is TGTGCCAGCAGCTTAGAGCCGTACCAAGAGACCCAGTACTTC. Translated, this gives CASSLEPYQETQYF. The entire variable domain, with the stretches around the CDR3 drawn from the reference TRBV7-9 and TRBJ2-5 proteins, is DTGVSQNPRHKITKRGQNVTFRCDPISEHNRLYWYRQTLGQGPEFLTYFQNEAQLEKSRLLSDRFSAERPKGSFSTLEIQRTEQGDSAMYLCASSLEPYQETQYFGPGTRLLVL.